Listed below are T cell receptor beta chains from one sample, sequenced in a study of blood T cell repertoires in COVID-19. The method was immunoSEQ multiplex PCR; TCRdb's version includes in-frame clones alone and lacks a portion of them. The repertoire consists of about 270,000 clones, with 80% to 90% occurring once and the leading ten covering about 4%. What was sequenced was PBMCs or T cells enriched from blood (not recorded which). These receptors were taken from a woman aged 25 to 39 with acute COVID-19. Each CDR3 is given with its conserved first and last residue. The order of the fields is D gene, J gene, V gene, clone size, CDR3 protein, CDR3 DNA. D genes are given only for firm matches. Clone size appears in some rows only: once, few, many, or a class for an expanded clone.

TRBD1 | TRBJ2-7 | TRBV14 | - | CASSQFTGGPPYEQYF | TGTGCCAGCAGCCAATTTACAGGGGGCCCTCCTTACGAGCAGTACTTC
- | TRBJ2-1 | TRBV6-4 | - | CASSSATSNEQFF | TGTGCCAGCAGTTCCGCGACTAGCAATGAGCAGTTCTTC
TRBD2 | TRBJ2-1 | TRBV29-1 | - | CSVELSSGIFEQFF | TGCAGCGTTGAATTGTCTAGCGGGATTTTTGAGCAGTTCTTC
TRBD1 | TRBJ1-2 | TRBV3-1/TRBV3-2 | - | CASSPTRQGTNGYTF | TGTGCCAGCAGCCCGACCCGACAGGGTACAAATGGCTACACCTTC
- | TRBJ1-5 | TRBV24-1 | - | CATSDPGQTGQPQHF | TGTGCCACCAGTGATCCGGGACAAACAGGACAGCCCCAGCATTTT
TRBD2 | TRBJ2-1 | TRBV19 | - | CASSLPRGTSNLLAGELHEQFF | TGTGCCAGTAGTTTACCGCGGGGGACATCGAACCTACTAGCGGGAGAATTACATGAGCAGTTCTTC
- | TRBJ1-1 | TRBV29-1 | once | CSVVNPGTYTEAFF | TGCAGCGTAGTTAATCCGGGAACCTACACTGAAGCTTTCTTT
TRBD1 | TRBJ2-3 | TRBV28 | - | CASSLLQGGTDTQYF | TGTGCCAGCAGTTTATTGCAGGGGGGCACAGATACGCAGTATTTT
TRBD1 | TRBJ1-1 | TRBV2 | - | CASSAPGTDNMNTEAFF | TGTGCCAGCAGTGCCCCCGGGACAGATAACATGAACACTGAAGCTTTCTTT
- | TRBJ2-3 | TRBV4-2 | few | CASSQGLDTDTQYF | TGTGCCAGCAGCCAAGGACTAGACACAGATACGCAGTATTTT
TRBD2 | TRBJ2-1 | TRBV5-1 | - | CASSLVSLAGVNEQFF | TGCGCCAGCAGCTTAGTAAGTCTAGCGGGAGTTAATGAGCAGTTCTTC
- | TRBJ1-4 | TRBV9 | - | CASSVEPPPNEKLFF | TGTGCCAGCAGCGTAGAGCCCCCACCGAATGAAAAACTGTTTTTT
- | TRBJ1-5 | TRBV7-2 | few | CASSTGLEGRAQHF | TGTGCCAGCAGTACAGGGTTAGAAGGTAGGGCCCAGCATTTT
- | TRBJ1-4 | TRBV4-3 | - | CASSISMEAGRLLFF | TGCGCCAGCAGCATATCAATGGAGGCGGGGAGATTACTGTTTTTT
- | TRBJ1-1 | TRBV7-2 | - | CASSLVGGNTEAFF | TGTGCCAGCAGCTTAGTGGGGGGGAACACTGAAGCTTTCTTT
- | TRBJ1-2 | TRBV11-2 | - | CASSLGHLYGYTF | TGTGCCAGCAGCTTAGGACATCTCTATGGCTACACCTTC
- | TRBJ1-4 | TRBV4-3 | many | CASSQDNSPRGATNEKLFF | TGCGCCAGCAGCCAAGATAATTCCCCCAGGGGAGCAACTAATGAAAAACTGTTTTTT
TRBD1 | TRBJ1-1 | TRBV27 | - | CASIRTGALNTEAFF | TGTGCCAGCATTCGGACAGGGGCTTTGAACACTGAAGCTTTCTTT
- | TRBJ2-5 | TRBV3-1/TRBV3-2 | - | CASSLYVQGRETQYF | TGTGCCAGCAGCCTATATGTACAGGGTCGAGAGACCCAGTACTTC
TRBD1 | TRBJ2-3 | TRBV27 | - | CASSLFEGASTDTQYF | TGTGCCAGCAGTTTATTCGAGGGGGCAAGCACAGATACGCAGTATTTT
- | TRBJ1-3 | TRBV28 | - | CASSLDGRRSFGNTIYF | TGTGCCAGCAGTTTGGATGGGAGAAGAAGTTTTGGAAACACCATATATTTT
TRBD2 | TRBJ2-5 | TRBV10-3 | - | CAISESEGTSAPVGTQYF | TGTGCCATCAGTGAGTCAGAGGGGACTAGCGCGCCTGTGGGGACCCAGTACTTC
- | TRBJ2-7 | TRBV18 | - | CASSPYSLDEQYF | TGTGCCAGCTCACCCTACTCCCTGGACGAGCAGTACTTC
TRBD1 | TRBJ1-6 | TRBV10-3 | - | CAISGKGTGESPLHF | TGTGCCATCAGTGGAAAAGGGACAGGGGAATCACCCCTCCACTTT
TRBD1 | TRBJ1-5 | TRBV19 | - | CASQIMETGSNQPQHF | TGTGCCAGTCAAATAATGGAGACAGGGAGCAATCAGCCCCAGCATTTT
- | TRBJ1-2 | TRBV4-1 | - | CASSYLDSTYGYTF | TGCGCCAGCAGTTACCTGGACAGTACCTATGGCTACACCTTC
TRBD2 | TRBJ2-2 | TRBV5-1 | few | CASSFGSGSGGELFF | TGCGCCAGCAGCTTCGGTAGCGGGAGCGGCGGGGAGCTGTTTTTT
- | TRBJ2-6 | TRBV5-1 | few | CASSSGSGANVLTF | TGCGCCAGCAGCTCAGGCTCTGGGGCCAACGTCCTGACTTTC
TRBD2 | TRBJ2-1 | TRBV14 | few | CASSQQGGLARNEQFF | TGTGCCAGCAGCCAGCAGGGGGGACTAGCGCGCAATGAGCAGTTCTTC
- | TRBJ2-7 | TRBV12-5 | - | CASAPSSGGSYEQYF | TGTGCTAGTGCCCCAAGTAGCGGTGGATCCTACGAGCAGTACTTC
- | TRBJ1-1 | TRBV27 | - | CASSLSRTQATEAFF | TGTGCCAGCAGTTTATCACGGACTCAGGCGACTGAAGCTTTCTTT